This TCR beta chain derives from a study of T cells in Graves' hyperthyroidism and ophthalmopathy (dated by TCRdb to the late 2010s). With respect to the entire study: Peripheral blood was sampled at the time of initial diagnosis, prior to any treatment. A discovery cohort of about 96 patients, 43 with Graves' ophthalmopathy and more than 55 with stable Graves' hyperthyroidism, was used to find distinguishing TCR V-J signatures. Whether ophthalmopathy could be predicted prospectively was tested in an independent validation cohort made up of roughly 20 hyperthyroidism patients plus 17 patients who later progressed to ophthalmopathy. The 100 or so discovery patients were divided at random into training and test sets in a 7:3 ratio. In addition, the study compared T-cell repertoires in thyroid tissue and in blood from five or six Graves' hyperthyroidism patients. After sampling, hyperthyroidism patients received methimazole starting at 30 mg daily, and ophthalmopathy patients received high-dose intravenous methylprednisolone. The paper reports TCR Vbeta CDR3 sequencing of 135 peripheral blood samples: 43 ophthalmopathy, roughly 74 hyperthyroidism and 17 progressor patients.

The study at large found these results: Sample size was not statistically predetermined, and blinding of investigators to group allocation was not performed. In validation, progression to ophthalmopathy was predicted by the model with about 70% sensitivity and 72% to 85% specificity, a median of approximately 6.5 months before onset. In cross-validation, a model built on a 13 V-J signature told ophthalmopathy apart from stable hyperthyroidism with just under 90% sensitivity and approximately 81% specificity, and in testing the same model reached 80%/75%. Most expanded thyroid clonotypes (frequency above 0.001) were also found in blood, which suggests that blood repertoires may mirror thyroid immune responses.

Amplification of TCR beta CDR3 regions was carried out from RNA transcripts. The TCR CDR3 was subjected to a first round of RT-PCR using the HTBI primer set and the Qiagen OneStep RT-PCR kit. The libraries were constructed in a second round of multiplex PCR and then size-selected and purified. Sequencing of the libraries was done on an Illumina HiSeq2000 using paired-end 100 bp reads. In the authors' own workflow: SOAPnuke was used to process the raw data, with reads discarded if the reads contained adapters or uncalled bases, had a mean Phred below 15, or lacked an exact constant-primer or identifier match. High-quality paired reads were merged with COPE v1.2.5, and unique nucleotide sequences were defined as clonotypes. MiTCR v1.1 was used to align the clonotypes against IMGT TRBV, TRBD and TRBJ reference segments. Only V-J combinations with frequency above 0.0001, covering 98% to 99.2% of repertoires, were analysed. The TCS score was defined as the ratio of F50 (clonal expansion) to E x V (chaos), calculated using BLOSUM62-based TCRdist between CDR3 peptides within each V-J. Welch's t-statistics and random forest reduced several hundred V-J features to 10 to 15, which were used in a naive Bayes classifier (R e1071). TCRdb took the public reads, trimmed them with fastp at Q25, ran MiXCR for clone calling and kept in-frame beta chains. Records with the same CDR3 protein are collapsed into one entry carrying the most frequent genes and DNA. The V and J calls follow TCRdb's processing rather than the paper's. The sample includes about 210,000 distinct CDR3 sequences, with roughly 18% observed a single time. Of the sample, under 65% is held by the ten largest clones.

A patient counted as having stable Graves' hyperthyroidism if no progression to ophthalmopathy occurred over 18 months of follow-up. The hyperthyroidism patients were between 18 and 65 years old and newly diagnosed, with a disease duration of less than 2 months. Exclusion was applied to patients with uncontrolled infections, other autoimmune diseases, pregnancy or lactation. Diagnoses were based on clinical symptoms, serum thyroxine and TRAb, thyroid ultrasound and orbital computed tomography. Ficoll-Paque density gradient centrifugation was used to isolate PBMCs from around 10 ml of fresh peripheral blood. Total RNA was extracted using Trizol reagent, and RNA quality was assessed on an Agilent 2100 Bioanalyzer. The junction shows trimming of 4 bases on V and 1 base on J, plus 5 bases between the germline ends. Its CDR3 holds 12 amino acids, cysteine through phenylalanine. Only the CDR3 portion is preserved as DNA: 36 bases, with reading frame beginning at the first base. Taken from the germline V gene, the CDR1 and CDR2 loops are SGHRS and YFSETQ.

This clonotype was found many times. Its antigen is not yet known. No much larger clone exists at a distance of one base, and base qualities are not known. The receptor chain draws on TRBV5-1 and TRBJ1-1; the D segment cannot be called with confidence. Sample: blood. The sequence was collected from a man in his forties or fifties with Graves' hyperthyroidism. The nucleotide sequence is given as TGCGCCAGCAGCATAGGGAACACTGAAGCTTTCTTT. Its protein is CASSIGNTEAFF.